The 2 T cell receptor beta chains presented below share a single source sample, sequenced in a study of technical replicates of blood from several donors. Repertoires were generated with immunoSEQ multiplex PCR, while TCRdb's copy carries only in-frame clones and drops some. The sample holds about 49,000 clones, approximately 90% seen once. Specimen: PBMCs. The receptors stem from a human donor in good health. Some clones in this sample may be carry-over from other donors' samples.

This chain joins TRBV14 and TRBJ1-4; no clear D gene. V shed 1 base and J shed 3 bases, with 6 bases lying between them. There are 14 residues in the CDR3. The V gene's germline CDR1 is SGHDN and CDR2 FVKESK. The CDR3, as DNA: TGTGCCAGCAGCCAAGTTGACTCTAATGAAAAACTGTTTTTT. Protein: CASSQVDSNEKLFF.

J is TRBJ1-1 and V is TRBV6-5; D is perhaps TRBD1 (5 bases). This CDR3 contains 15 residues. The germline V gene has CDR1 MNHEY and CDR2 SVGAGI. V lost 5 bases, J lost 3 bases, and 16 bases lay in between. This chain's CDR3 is CASSPLLSGDTEAFF. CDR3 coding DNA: TGTGCCAGCAGTCCGTTGCTCTCGGGGGACACTGAAGCTTTCTTT.